The T cell receptor (beta chain) under discussion was sequenced for a study of blood T cell repertoires in COVID-19 (dated by TCRdb to about 2020). Background on the whole study: Samples covering the acute and convalescent phases of COVID-19 were provided by collaborators in the United States, Italy and Spain. The material from the prospective study consisted of cDNA or gDNA derived from T cells, B-cell-depleted T cells, or PBMCs. The dataset comprised deeply sampled blood TCRbeta repertoires from subjects exposed to, actively infected with, or recovered from COVID-19. A freely available public database, intended as a resource for researchers studying the immune response to SARS-CoV-2, is where the repertoires were released. Samples were obtained from the ongoing ImmuneRACE study (first 160 participants) and from over a thousand subjects provided by 6 global collaborators. A de-identified subject ID, COVID-19 status, age in years and sex were almost always included in the sample metadata. Where available, HLA class I and class II types were taken from metadata supplied by the sample provider and were not determined by assay-based typing.

Participants in the prospective study were aged about 18 to 90 years, lived in about two dozen United States geographic areas, and enrolled through a virtual design. In the prospective study, cohorts were assigned on the basis of participant-reported clinical history obtained from a screening survey and a study questionnaire. ImmuneRACE Cohort 3 recovered participants were defined by two consecutive negative NP/OP PCR tests, healthcare professional clearance, or symptom resolution. Each participant in the prospective study had whole blood, serum and a nasopharyngeal or oropharyngeal swab collected by mobile phlebotomists. Over a roughly two-month period, participants in the prospective study had the option of providing additional blood draws and questionnaires. Before DNA extraction, blood samples from the prospective study were shipped at room temperature or frozen. On this clone: It has no known antigen specificity. No base qualities exist here, and no much larger clone lies one base off it.

From cysteine to phenylalanine, the CDR3 is 9 amino acids long. The read is trimmed to its CDR3 DNA, 27 bases read in frame from base 1. A distance of 7 bases separates the germline ends of V and J, which lose 7 bases and 10 bases respectively. The germline V gene encodes CDR1 MGHDK and CDR2 SYGVNS. The immunoSEQ Assay, a bias-controlled multiplex PCR, was used to amplify TCRbeta CDR3 regions from genomic DNA. On the authors' methods: Within the assay, amplification of reference gene primers was used to estimate how many nucleated cells each sample contained. Sequence reads were collapsed and filtered to measure the absolute abundance of every unique TCRbeta CDR3 rearrangement. Productive Simpson clonality was computed per sample as the square root of Simpson's diversity index over productive rearrangements. TCRdb mirrors the immuneACCESS table, restricted to in-frame sequences. Some clones are absent from its copies; in checked studies, under half trace to an unresolved V gene, and the reason for the others is unknown. D and trimming were read from the DNA, whereas the V and J calls and clone size are those reported in that table. This sample comprises around 290,000 clones, approximately 92% of them detected only once. More than 0.95% of the sample lies in the top ten.

What the research found in general, with its limitations: Clinical and demographic metadata were provided uncurated, with the amount varying by source and participant.

The TCR sequence derives from a woman between 25 and 40 years old who had recovered from COVID-19. Sequences were obtained from PBMCs or T cells enriched from blood (not recorded which). The rearranged chain carries TRBV25-1 and TRBJ1-2, with the D gene not clear enough to name. The CDR3 has the sequence CASTQNYTF. The bases are TGTGCCAGCACGCAGAACTACACCTTC.